This TCR beta chain was sequenced during a study of cytomegalovirus exposure and HLA in healthy donors. The study, taken as a whole, reports: In an earlier analysis, in some 600 donors, most V segments appeared productive either ~87% or ~30% of the time.

As concerns this clone: Its target is not known.

The PCR used 60 Vbeta and 13 Jbeta primers. Under the authors' procedure: As a later analysis found, there were approximately 80 million unique TCR beta chains, of which roughly 11 million were shared. Profiled with immunoSEQ multiplex PCR; TCRdb holds only in-frame clones, not every one. V and J calls and clone size are copied from that table; D and trimming were computed from the DNA. This table holds fewer than 100,000 clones, about two thirds found once. Specimen: PBMCs. The clonotype originates from a female donor in good health and CMV-seronegative.

In DNA, the CDR3 is TGTGCCTGGAGTCCGAGGGCAGGCTATGGCTACACCTTC. Protein product: CAWSPRAGYGYTF. The chain carries TRBV30 and TRBJ1-2; D is undetermined. V gave up 2 bases and J gave up 4 bases, with 11 bases separating them. The CDR3 totals 13 residues. In germline, CDR1 is GTSNPN, CDR2 SVGIG (reference sequence).